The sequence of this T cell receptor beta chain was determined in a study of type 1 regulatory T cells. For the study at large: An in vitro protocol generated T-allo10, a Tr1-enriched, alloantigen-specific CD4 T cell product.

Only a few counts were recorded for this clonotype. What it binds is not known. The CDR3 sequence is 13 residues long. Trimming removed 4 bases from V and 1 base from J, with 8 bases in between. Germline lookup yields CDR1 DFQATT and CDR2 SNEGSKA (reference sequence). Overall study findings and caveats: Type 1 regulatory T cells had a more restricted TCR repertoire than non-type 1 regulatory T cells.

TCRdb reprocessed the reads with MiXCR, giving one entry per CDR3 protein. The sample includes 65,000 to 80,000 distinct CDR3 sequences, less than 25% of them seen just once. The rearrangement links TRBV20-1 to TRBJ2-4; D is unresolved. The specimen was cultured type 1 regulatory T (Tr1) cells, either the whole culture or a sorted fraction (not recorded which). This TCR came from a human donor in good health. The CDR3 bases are TGCAGTGCTACTACCTCGGCCAAAAACATTCAGTACTTC. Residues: CSATTSAKNIQYF.